A selection of T cell receptor beta chains follows, all from one sample in a study of T cell responses to AZD1222 COVID-19 vaccine. The table came from immunoSEQ multiplex PCR; TCRdb's copy has only in-frame clones and leaves some out. The sample carries 150,000 or so clones, 86% recorded once. This sample comprised peripheral blood, obtained on day 0 of AZD1222 vaccination. The source of these receptors is an adult in good health. Each CDR3 is given with its conserved first and last residue. D genes are given only for firm matches. Expanded clones are given a class, and other clones once, few, many or no size at all.

D gene,V gene,J gene,clone size,CDR3 protein,CDR3 DNA
TRBD2,TRBV6-2/TRBV6-3,TRBJ2-1,NA,CASSLLAGTKNEQFF,TGTGCCAGCAGTCTTCTAGCGGGGACCAAGAATGAGCAGTTCTTC
TRBD1,TRBV5-6,TRBJ1-2,NA,CASSPDRGGYGYTF,TGTGCCAGCAGCCCGGACAGGGGCGGATATGGCTACACCTTC
NA,TRBV4-2,TRBJ2-2,NA,CASSQDGTTGELFF,TGTGCCAGCAGCCAAGATGGGACAACCGGGGAGCTGTTTTTT
NA,TRBV6-6,TRBJ1-3,NA,CASSYGTGSSGNTIYF,TGTGCCAGCAGTTACGGCACCGGTAGCTCTGGAAACACCATATATTTT
TRBD1,TRBV10-3,TRBJ1-4,NA,CAISDTGGDEKLFF,TGTGCCATCAGTGACACAGGGGGTGATGAAAAACTGTTTTTT
TRBD2,TRBV13,TRBJ2-2,NA,CASSSILAGENTGELFF,TGTGCCAGCAGCTCGATACTAGCGGGGGAGAACACCGGGGAGCTGTTTTTT
NA,TRBV6-2/TRBV6-3,TRBJ1-3,NA,CASSPGVTQLGTFEAGNTIYF,TGTGCCAGCAGCCCCGGAGTCACGCAGCTAGGGACGTTCGAGGCTGGAAACACCATATATTTT
NA,TRBV19,TRBJ2-7,few,CASSPRYLYEQYF,TGTGCCAGTAGTCCAAGATACTTATACGAGCAGTACTTC
NA,TRBV5-1,TRBJ2-7,NA,CASSLFGGPTTYEQYF,TGCGCCAGCAGCTTGTTCGGGGGTCCGACAACCTACGAGCAGTACTTC
TRBD1,TRBV12-3/TRBV12-4,TRBJ2-7,NA,CASSTTGFEQYF,TGTGCCAGCAGTACGACAGGGTTCGAGCAGTACTTC
NA,TRBV30,TRBJ2-7,NA,CAWSEGHYEQYF,TGTGCCTGGAGTGAGGGCCATTACGAGCAGTACTTC
NA,TRBV7-2,TRBJ1-5,once,CASSLAHQPQHF,TGTGCCAGCAGCTTAGCCCATCAGCCCCAGCATTTT
TRBD2,TRBV5-1,TRBJ2-1,NA,CASSGPSYGGLNEQFF,TGCGCCAGCTCCGGTCCCTCTTACGGGGGGTTAAATGAGCAGTTCTTC
NA,TRBV2,TRBJ1-1,NA,CASRGDQGTEAFF,TGTGCCAGCAGGGGGGACCAAGGGACTGAAGCTTTCTTT
TRBD2,TRBV19,TRBJ2-7,NA,CASYGGGPGSYEQYF,TGTGCCAGTTACGGCGGGGGACCTGGCTCCTACGAGCAGTACTTC
TRBD2,TRBV7-2,TRBJ2-7,few,CASSSMGGGAYEQYF,TGTGCCAGCAGCTCCATGGGCGGGGGGGCCTACGAGCAGTACTTC
TRBD1,TRBV7-9,TRBJ1-6,NA,CASSLAPGTGTINSPLHF,TGTGCCAGCAGCCTCGCGCCCGGGACAGGGACCATCAATTCACCCCTCCACTTT
NA,TRBV6-5,TRBJ1-3,NA,CASSYRAGDIGNTIYF,TGTGCCAGCAGTTACAGGGCGGGGGATATCGGAAACACCATATATTTT
TRBD1,TRBV19,TRBJ1-5,NA,CASRRRGQGRATAYSNQPQHF,TGTGCCAGTAGAAGGCGGGGACAGGGCCGGGCCACCGCGTATAGCAATCAGCCCCAGCATTTT
TRBD1,TRBV6-2/TRBV6-3,TRBJ1-1,NA,CASSTRTGSMNTEAFF,TGTGCCAGCAGTACTCGGACAGGGAGCATGAACACTGAAGCTTTCTTT
TRBD1,TRBV5-5,TRBJ2-4,NA,CASSSSGTGILNIQYF,TGTGCCAGCAGCTCATCTGGGACAGGGATCCTGAACATTCAGTACTTC
NA,TRBV5-1,TRBJ1-1,few,CASSPTQNTEAFF,TGCGCCAGCAGCCCGACACAGAACACTGAAGCTTTCTTT
NA,TRBV11-3,TRBJ2-1,NA,CASSLDWSSYNEQFF,TGTGCCAGCAGCCTAGATTGGTCCTCCTACAATGAGCAGTTCTTC
NA,TRBV2,TRBJ1-1,NA,CASSFTGDTEAFF,TGTGCCAGCAGTTTCACGGGGGACACTGAAGCTTTCTTT
TRBD1,TRBV5-4,TRBJ1-1,NA,CASSGQGIGGAFF,TGTGCCAGCAGCGGACAGGGAATCGGGGGAGCTTTCTTT
TRBD1,TRBV7-2,TRBJ1-5,NA,CASSHRDRGVSNQPQHF,TGTGCCAGCAGCCACCGGGACAGGGGAGTTAGCAATCAGCCCCAGCATTTT
NA,TRBV28,TRBJ2-6,NA,CASSYEHSGANVLTF,TGTGCCAGCAGTTATGAACACTCGGGGGCCAACGTCCTGACTTTC
NA,TRBV7-9,TRBJ2-5,NA,CASSLPGTLQYF,TGTGCCAGCAGCTTGCCAGGGACTCTTCAGTACTTC
NA,TRBV9,TRBJ2-2,NA,CASSDHRVLTGELFF,TGTGCCAGCAGCGACCACAGGGTTTTGACCGGGGAGCTGTTTTTT
NA,TRBV5-1,TRBJ2-2,NA,CASSLDWGNTGELFF,TGCGCCAGCAGCTTGGACTGGGGTAACACCGGGGAGCTGTTTTTT
TRBD1,TRBV7-9,TRBJ2-7,NA,CASSRTGGEQYF,TGTGCCAGCAGTCGGACAGGGGGCGAGCAGTACTTC
NA,TRBV7-3,TRBJ1-2,NA,CASSRGGEDYGYTF,TGTGCCAGCAGCCGAGGGGGAGAGGACTATGGCTACACCTTC
NA,TRBV5-1,TRBJ2-2,once,CASSVALSTGELFF,TGCGCCAGCAGCGTTGCGTTGAGCACCGGGGAGCTGTTTTTT
NA,TRBV7-2,TRBJ2-7,NA,CASPPDGAYSYEQYF,TGTGCCAGTCCCCCGGATGGGGCCTACTCCTACGAGCAGTACTTC
NA,TRBV27,TRBJ1-4,NA,CASSLLGSNEKLFF,TGTGCCAGCAGTTTACTGGGGTCTAATGAAAAACTGTTTTTT
NA,TRBV5-1,TRBJ2-2,NA,CASSVKGPLNTGELFF,TGCGCCAGCAGCGTAAAAGGACCGTTGAACACCGGGGAGCTGTTTTTT
TRBD1,TRBV4-1,TRBJ1-6,NA,CASSQDGTGANSPLHF,TGCGCCAGCAGCCAGGACGGGACAGGGGCTAATTCACCCCTCCACTTT